What follows describes a single TCR beta chain. The data were produced by immunoSEQ multiplex PCR, yet TCRdb's version contains in-frame clones alone and is incomplete. The data show 100,000 to 130,000 clones, approximately 90% seen once. This entry comes from a study of blood T cell repertoires in COVID-19. Germline lookup yields CDR1 MDHEN and CDR2 SYDVKM. J was trimmed by 8 bases and V by 4 bases; bases with no gene match: 5. This CDR3 region has 14 residues. The receptor was derived from a man aged 45-60 years with active or convalescent COVID-19. The chain carries TRBV28 and TRBJ1-4, with 9 bases lining up with TRBD1. Sequenced: peripheral blood. CDR3 in DNA: TGTGCCAGCAGTTCGGACAGGGGTGGGGAAAAACTGTTTTTT. Its protein product is CASSSDRGGEKLFF.